A single sample is the source of the 19 T cell receptor beta chains below, sequenced in a study of blood T cell repertoires in COVID-19. The assay was immunoSEQ multiplex PCR, and TCRdb's table has in-frame clones only and misses some. The sample gives fewer than 150,000 clones, 80% to 90% of which show up once; 3.5% to 5.5% is in the top ten. Sequenced input: peripheral blood. These receptor sequences come from a woman aged 40 to 49 with acute or convalescent COVID-19.

The V and J genes are TRBV5-5 and TRBJ2-3; 7 bases match TRBD2. The germline V gene has CDR1 SGHKS and CDR2 YYEKEE (reference sequence). This CDR3 contains 15 residues. The ends lost 3 bases at V and 0 bases at J; junction bases unmatched: 4. CDR3 loop: CASSWGGSSTDTQYF. CDR3 coding DNA: TGTGCCAGCAGCTGGGGGGGATCTAGCACAGATACGCAGTATTTT. Variable domain in full (rest from reference TRBV5-5 and TRBJ2-3): DAGVTQSPTHLIKTRGQQVTLRCSPISGHKSVSWYQQVLGQGPQFIFQYYEKEERGRGNFPDRFSARQFPNYSSELNVNALLLGDSALYLCASSWGGSSTDTQYFGPGTRLTVL.

The chain links TRBV19 to TRBJ1-5; 9 bases match TRBD1. J gave up 1 base and V 4 bases, and 2 bases lay outside the gene matches. This CDR3 is built from 15 residues. Germline-derived CDR1 and CDR2 are LNHDA and SQIVND (reference sequence). The CDR3 sequence is CASSTTGGSNQPQHF. The DNA of the CDR3 is TGTGCCAGTAGTACTACAGGGGGCAGCAATCAGCCCCAGCATTTT.

J is TRBJ2-7 and V is TRBV7-2, with 11 positions matching TRBD2. V shed 1 base and J 10 bases; nucleotides not matched to a gene: 6. The V gene's germline CDR1 is SGHTA and CDR2 FQGNSA. The CDR3 extends over 14 amino acids. Written as DNA, the CDR3 is TGTGCCAGCAGCTTAGGTAGCGGGAGGGCCCTTCAGTACTTC. Amino acids: CASSLGSGRALQYF.

V and J are TRBV9 and TRBJ1-3; D is ambiguous. Germline V gene sequence: CDR1 SGDLS, CDR2 YYNGEE. CDR3 length equals 13 residues. V shed 7 bases and J shed 1 base, with 9 bases lying between them. CDR3 nucleotide sequence: TGTGCCAGCGCCCAGGCTTCTGGAAACACCATATATTTT. It specifies CASAQASGNTIYF. The whole variable domain, filled in from reference TRBV9 and TRBJ1-3, reads DSGVTQTPKHLITATGQRVTLRCSPRSGDLSVYWYQQSLDQGLQFLIQYYNGEERAKGNILERFSAQQFPDLHSELNLSSLELGDSALYFCASAQASGNTIYFGEGSWLTVV.

This chain joins TRBV5-1 and TRBJ1-2, with TRBD1 identical over 9 bases. Germline V gene lookup returns CDR1 SGHRS and CDR2 YFSETQ. The CDR3 is made up of 16 amino acids. V lost 3 bases to trimming and J lost 4 bases; unmatched junction nucleotides: 10. The CDR3 spells CASSSGTGTFGYGYTF. The CDR3 DNA is TGCGCCAGCAGCTCCGGGACAGGGACTTTCGGCTATGGCTACACCTTC.

The rearrangement joins TRBV5-1 to TRBJ1-2, with 7 bases that match TRBD1. V shed 3 bases and J 7 bases; nucleotides not matched to a gene: 9. This CDR3 spans 14 amino acids. Germline assignment: CDR1 SGHRS and CDR2 YFSETQ. CDR3 sequence reads: CASSYGQARGGYTF. DNA for the CDR3: TGCGCCAGCAGCTACGGACAGGCTCGGGGTGGCTACACCTTC.

In regard to this clone: Germline and junction disagree at one end, which may indicate a read error. The chain combines TRBV30 with TRBJ2-1; 10 nucleotides agree with TRBD2. CDR3 length equals 13 residues. CDR1 GTSNPN and CDR2 SVGIG come from the germline V gene (reference sequence). The CDR3 region has the DNA TGTGCCGGGAGCGGGGGGGCCCACAATGAGCAGTTCTTC. It codes for CAGSGGAHNEQFF.

The chain employs TRBV28 and TRBJ2-7; 8 bases map to TRBD1. The V gene end was trimmed by 7 bases and the J gene end by 6 bases; junction bases not matched to a gene: 2. Germline loops: CDR1 MDHEN, CDR2 SYDVKM. This CDR3 has 11 amino acids. As DNA, the CDR3 is TGTGCCAGCACCAGGGGGCTCGAGCAGTACTTC. Its protein product is CASTRGLEQYF.

The chain employs TRBV29-1 and TRBJ2-5; the match to TRBD1 covers 9 bases. The CDR3 has 15 residues. CDR1 and CDR2 from the germline V gene are SQVTM and ANQGSEA. V shed 4 bases, J shed 2 bases, and the junction held 8 bases outside the gene matches. Written as DNA, the CDR3 is TGCAGCGTTGCCTTCGGGACAGGGATACAAGAGACCCAGTACTTC. This sequence encodes CSVAFGTGIQETQYF.

The chain carries TRBV7-9 and TRBJ1-2; 12 nucleotides match TRBD1. J lost 6 bases, V lost 2 bases, and 4 bases had no gene match. Germline CDR1 and CDR2: SEHNR and FQNEAQ (reference sequence). This CDR3 has 15 amino acids. The CDR3, as DNA: TGTGCCAGCAGCTTAAAGGGGACAGGGGGCAATGGCTACACCTTC. The encoded protein is CASSLKGTGGNGYTF.

This clone turned up a few times. The chain couples TRBV7-3 to TRBJ2-1; D ambiguous. Germline V gene data show CDR1 as SGHTA and CDR2 as FQGTGA. The CDR3 has 14 amino acids. Deletions cut 5 bases from V and 7 bases from J, with 15 bases between. CDR3 sequence (DNA): TGTGCCAGCAGCCCAACCTTAGCACGGAATGAGCAGTTCTTC. Amino acids: CASSPTLARNEQFF.

The V gene is TRBV5-1, the J gene TRBJ1-4; D may be TRBD1 (6 bases). Between the trimmed V and J ends, which lost 4 bases and 6 bases, there was a span of 19 bases. This CDR3 region has 16 residues. The germline V gene encodes CDR1 SGHRS and CDR2 YFSETQ. As DNA, the CDR3 is TGCGCCAGCAGCCTAGACCCAGGGGCCGGAGATGAAAAACTGTTTTTT. Its translation: CASSLDPGAGDEKLFF. Looking up the rest from reference TRBV5-1 and TRBJ1-4 gives the full variable domain: KAGVTQTPRYLIKTRGQQVTLSCSPISGHRSVSWYQQTPGQGLQFLFEYFSETQRNKGNFPGRFSGRQFSNSRSEMNVSTLELGDSALYLCASSLDPGAGDEKLFFGSGTQLSVL.

This chain uses TRBV5-4 with TRBJ2-5; D may be TRBD2 (6 bases). Germline assignment: CDR1 SGHNT and CDR2 YYREEE (reference sequence). CDR3 size: 12 residues. CDR3 sequence: CALRRDQETQYF. The DNA for the CDR3 is TGTGCTCTCCGGAGGGATCAAGAGACCCAGTACTTC.

Remarks on this clone: This sample also contains other DNA sequences that code for the same CDR3. This rearrangement joins TRBV5-6 to TRBJ2-1; perhaps TRBD1 as D (6 bases). The germline V gene encodes CDR1 SGHDT and CDR2 YYEEEE. The CDR3 consists of 14 residues. V lost 3 bases, J lost 3 bases, and 10 bases lay in between. The CDR3 region is CASSSLDSYNEQFF. The CDR3 DNA sequence: TGTGCCAGCAGCTCTTTGGACAGCTACAATGAGCAGTTCTTC.

The rearrangement uses TRBV9 and TRBJ2-2, with TRBD2 matching over 10 bases. After removal of 2 bases from V and 0 bases from J, the junction contained 7 bases not matched to a gene. This CDR3 spans 18 amino acids. Looked up from germline, CDR1 is SGDLS and CDR2 is YYNGEE. The chain's CDR3 is CASSVGTSAYANTGELFF. DNA of the CDR3: TGTGCCAGCAGCGTCGGGACTAGCGCCTACGCGAACACCGGGGAGCTGTTTTTT.

The genes are TRBV7-2 and TRBJ2-7; D gene uncertain. The CDR3 runs to 15 residues. Germline CDR1 SGHTA, CDR2 FQGNSA. Trimming took 5 bases from V and 2 from J, leaving 16 bases between them. The CDR3 loop is CASSPQRLIPYEQYF. The CDR3 coding sequence is TGTGCCAGCAGCCCCCAGCGTCTTATACCCTACGAGCAGTACTTC.

The rearrangement links TRBV6-2 or TRBV6-3 to TRBJ1-2; D ambiguous. V was pared by 2 bases and J by 8 bases, with 18 bases between. The V gene's germline CDR1 is MNHEY and CDR2 SVGEGT. The CDR3 loop spans 15 amino acids. Written as DNA, the CDR3 is TGTGCCAGCAGTTACAGCCCGGGAATGCCCGGCGGCTACACCTTC. This codes for CASSYSPGMPGGYTF.

CDR3 nucleotides: TGTGCCAGCAGCTTAGGGAGGGAGGTGAACACTGAAGCTTTCTTT. Its protein is CASSLGREVNTEAFF. The chain links TRBV7-6 to TRBJ1-1; D uncertain. This CDR3 contains 15 residues. V dropped 1 base and J dropped 0 bases, with 9 bases sitting between them. The V gene's germline CDR1 is SGHVS and CDR2 FNYEAQ. Looking up the rest from reference TRBV7-6 and TRBJ1-1 gives the full variable domain: GAGVSQSPRYKVTKRGQDVALRCDPISGHVSLYWYRQALGQGPEFLTYFNYEAQQDKSGLPNDRFSAERPEGSISTLTIQRTEQRDSAMYRCASSLGREVNTEAFFGQGTRLTVV.

The chain is built from TRBV7-3 and TRBJ2-5, with 11 bases aligning to TRBD2. Losses at the gene ends were 5 bases for V and 4 bases for J; bases not matched to a gene: 9. This CDR3 is 16 amino acids long. Looked up from germline, CDR1 is SGHTA and CDR2 is FQGTGA. CDR3 DNA: TGTGCCAGCAGCCCCATTAGCGGGGGGGCCGGAGAGACCCAGTACTTC. Translation gives CASSPISGGAGETQYF.